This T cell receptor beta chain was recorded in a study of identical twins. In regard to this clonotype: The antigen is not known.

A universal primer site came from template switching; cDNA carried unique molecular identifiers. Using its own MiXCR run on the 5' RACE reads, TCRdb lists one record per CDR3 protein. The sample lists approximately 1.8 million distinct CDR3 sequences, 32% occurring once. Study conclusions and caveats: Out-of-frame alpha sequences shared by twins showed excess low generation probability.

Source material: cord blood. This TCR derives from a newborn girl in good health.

CDR3: CSAEGFGSYEQYF. The CDR3 nucleotides read TGCAGTGCAGAGGGGTTTGGATCCTACGAGCAGTACTTC. The chain joins TRBV20-1 to TRBJ2-7; D may correspond to TRBD1 or TRBD2 (5 bases each). From germline, CDR1 is DFQATT and CDR2 SNEGSKA (reference sequence). CDR3 size: 13 residues. V was trimmed by 6 bases and J by 1 base, leaving 13 bases between them.